This T cell receptor (beta chain) comes out of a study of blood T cell repertoires in COVID-19. Study-level information: PBMCs, B-cell-depleted T cells, or T cells provided the cDNA or gDNA that made up the material.

Clones were read by immunoSEQ multiplex PCR, and TCRdb kept only the in-frame ones, dropping some. Here the sample spans under 200,000 clones, roughly four fifths being singletons. Per the germline V gene, CDR1 is LNHNV and CDR2 is YYDKDF (reference sequence). With V trimmed by 3 bases and J by 0 bases, 9 bases remained unmatched. The CDR3 length is 17 residues. Recruits, aged about 18 to 100 years, lived in 25 or so US areas. Membership in each cohort depended on participant-reported clinical history. The chain employs TRBV15 and TRBJ2-3; the match to TRBD1 covers 7 bases. The receptor was isolated from a middle-aged man who had recovered from COVID-19. Sequenced material: PBMCs or T cells enriched from blood (not recorded which). The CDR3 spells CATSRENGTVSTDTQYF. DNA of the CDR3: TGTGCCACCAGCAGGGAAAACGGGACAGTTAGCACAGATACGCAGTATTTT.